This T cell receptor (beta chain) was profiled in a study of identical twins (dated by TCRdb to the mid-2010s). With regard to the full study: To test whether fetal clonotypes persist, this study deep-sequenced TCR alpha and beta repertoires from monozygotic twins, from unrelated adults of various ages, and from cord blood. Replicate twin experiments were performed at different times using different library preparation protocols to rule out contamination.

As encoded in the germline V gene, CDR1 is SQVTM while CDR2 is ANQGSEA. The CDR3, from cysteine to phenylalanine, totals 13 residues. Solely the CDR3 DNA is kept, with 39 bases framed from the first base. V lost 8 bases and J lost 2 bases; the stretch between them is 15 bases long. Only healthy Caucasian donors were included. Three pairs of female monozygotic twins, all aged roughly 18 to 29 years, were included in the twin cohort. Peripheral blood mononuclear cells were the source from which RNA for the TCR libraries was isolated. The sample holds many counts of this clonotype. Its cognate antigen has yet to be identified. Base qualities are not provided; no much larger clone lies one nucleotide away. Library preparation employed 5' RACE. Sequencing took place on an Illumina HiSeq 2000. Template switching introduced a universal primer binding site; the final cDNA contained a unique molecular identifier, enabling accurate counting of TCR cDNA molecules. Specific primers in the conserved constant-segment region were used to synthesize first-strand cDNA for the TCR alpha and beta chains. To control for contamination, every cDNA library was double barcoded, receiving both a SMART-Mk sample barcode and Illumina barcodes. TruSeq adapter sequences along with Illumina sample barcodes were introduced in two successive PCR steps. TCR alpha and beta cDNA libraries were sequenced on the Illumina HiSeq platform with custom primers. Processing in the source paper ran as follows. Unique molecular identifiers were extracted from raw reads with MiGEC, and CDR3 positions were determined with MiXCR. For each individual, recombination models were inferred using an EM algorithm with the repgenHMM and IGoR tools. The tcR package in R was used for shared clonotype analysis, with sharing normalized by the product of cloneset sizes. To study raw recombination without the effects of thymic and clonal selection, out-of-frame nonproductive sequences were analyzed. TCRdb reran the public reads through fastp at Q25 and MiXCR, keeping productive beta chains. CDR3 protein duplicates are merged, each entry listing the most common genes and DNA. These V and J calls derive from TCRdb rather than the authors' analysis. Across this sample there are approximately 890,000 distinct CDR3 sequences, with approximately 13% seen only once. The ten largest clones capture around 1.5% of the sample.

On the study overall, not on this receptor specifically: Zero-insertion analyses could be partly confounded by invariant T cells such as MAIT and iNKT, though diverse VJ usage argued against such confounding for most clonotypes. Out-of-frame TCR alpha sequences shared between twins showed an excess of low generation-probability sequences compared with coincidental sharing between unrelated individuals. Abundant cord blood beta clonotypes had fewer insertions, young adult naive repertoires showed a similar but weaker trend, and memory repertoires showed no such trend. Conclusions relied on cross-sectional statistical analysis, since the same donors could not be followed over many years. Recombination models systematically underestimated out-of-frame TCR alpha sharing in monozygotic twins but agreed with sharing between unrelated individuals. A weaker excess of twin sharing was found in beta out-of-frame sequences because the signal-to-noise ratio was lowered by fewer shared sequences.

These data are also associated with another study on yellow fever vaccine responses in identical twins. Looking at the second paper: According to the authors, the vaccine-induced T cell response in identical twins seemed to be partly convergent and partly specific to each individual. The study precisely tracked vaccine-responding T cell clones in identical twins.

The clonotype was recovered from a woman younger than 30 in good health. The specimen was PBMCs. The sequence is built from TRBV29-1 and TRBJ2-5; TRBD1 might be the D gene, on 6 matching bases. The CDR3 protein sequence reads: CSLTRTEQETQYF. Read as DNA, the sequence is TGCAGCCTCACTCGGACAGAACAAGAGACCCAGTACTTC. The variable domain in full, with residues beyond the CDR3 obtained from the reference TRBV29-1 and TRBJ2-5 genes, is SAVISQKPSRDICQRGTSLTIQCQVDSQVTMMFWYRQQPGQSLTLIATANQGSEATYESGFVIDKFPISRPNLTFSTLTVSNMSPEDSSIYLCSLTRTEQETQYFGPGTRLLVL.